The next 3 T cell receptor beta chains were all read from a single sample in a study of identical twins. TCRdb recomputed calls from the 5' RACE reads with MiXCR, one row per CDR3 protein. The sample includes fewer than 250,000 distinct CDR3 sequences, approximately 9% seen only once; the top ten take 4.5% to 5.5%. Sequences were obtained from memory (CD45RO+) T cells sorted from blood. The receptor set was obtained from a woman under 30 in good health.

This clonotype was observed a few times. The rearrangement joins TRBV15 to TRBJ2-7; D gene unclear. V lost 0 bases and J 7 bases, leaving 13 bases between the germline ends. CDR1 and CDR2 from the germline V gene are LNHNV and YYDKDF (reference sequence). This CDR3 has 14 amino acids. In DNA, the CDR3 is TGTGCCACCAGCAGAGATAAGACCCAACGAGAGCAGTACTTC. This codes for CATSRDKTQREQYF.

This clonotype has just a few counts. The chain couples TRBV6-1 to TRBJ2-5, with 10 bases lining up with TRBD1. The CDR3 runs to 17 residues. Germline V gives CDR1 MNHNS, CDR2 SASEGT. The V and J ends lost 5 bases and 6 bases, in that order; junction bases with no gene match: 15. The chain's CDR3 is CASSRPGQGSSIQTQYF. CDR3 bases: TGTGCCAGCAGTCGACCGGGACAGGGGAGCTCGATACAGACCCAGTACTTC.

This clonotype occurred a few times. The rearrangement uses TRBV3-1 and TRBJ1-1; tentative D call: TRBD1 (5 bases). The germline V gene has CDR1 LGHDT and CDR2 YNNKEL (reference sequence). V shed 1 base and J shed 3 bases, with 18 bases lying between them. The CDR3 covers 17 residues. Here the CDR3 reads CASSQGSWGRMDTEAFF. DNA of the CDR3: TGTGCCAGCAGCCAAGGAAGTTGGGGCAGGATGGACACTGAAGCTTTCTTT. The full variable domain, rest sourced from reference TRBV3-1 and TRBJ1-1, is DTAVSQTPKYLVTQMGNDKSIKCEQNLGHDTMYWYKQDSKKFLKIMFSYNNKELIINETVPNRFSPKSPDKAHLNLHINSLELGDSAVYFCASSQGSWGRMDTEAFFGQGTRLTVV.